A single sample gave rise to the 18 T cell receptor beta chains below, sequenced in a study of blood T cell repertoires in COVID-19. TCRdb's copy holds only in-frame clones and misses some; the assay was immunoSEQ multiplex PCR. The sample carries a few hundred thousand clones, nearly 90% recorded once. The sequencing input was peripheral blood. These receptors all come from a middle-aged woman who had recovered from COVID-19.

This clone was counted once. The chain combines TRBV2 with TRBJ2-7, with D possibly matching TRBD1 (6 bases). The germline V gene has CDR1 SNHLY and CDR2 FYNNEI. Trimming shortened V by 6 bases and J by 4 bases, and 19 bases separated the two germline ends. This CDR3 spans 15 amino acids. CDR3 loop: CASRETGPPIYEQYF. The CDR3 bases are TGTGCCAGCAGAGAGACAGGACCCCCAATATACGAGCAGTACTTC.

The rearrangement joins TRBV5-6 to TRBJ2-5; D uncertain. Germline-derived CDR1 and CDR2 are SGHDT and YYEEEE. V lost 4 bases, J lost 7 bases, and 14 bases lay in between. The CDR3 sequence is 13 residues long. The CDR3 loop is CASSLDLTGTQYF. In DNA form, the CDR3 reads TGTGCCAGCAGCCTGGATCTTACGGGGACCCAGTACTTC.

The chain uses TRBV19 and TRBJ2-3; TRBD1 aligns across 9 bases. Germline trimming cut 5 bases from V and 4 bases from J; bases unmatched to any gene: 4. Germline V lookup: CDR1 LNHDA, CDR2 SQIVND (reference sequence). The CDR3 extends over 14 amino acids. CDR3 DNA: TGTGCCAGTAGTCGGGACAGGGTGGCAGATACGCAGTATTTT. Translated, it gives CASSRDRVADTQYF.

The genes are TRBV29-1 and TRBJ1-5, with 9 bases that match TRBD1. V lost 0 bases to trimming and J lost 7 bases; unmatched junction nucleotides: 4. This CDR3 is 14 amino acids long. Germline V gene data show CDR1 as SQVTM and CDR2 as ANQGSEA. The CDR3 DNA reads TGCAGCGTTGAAGAGGGGGGACAGGGACAGCCCCAGCATTTT. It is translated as CSVEEGGQGQPQHF. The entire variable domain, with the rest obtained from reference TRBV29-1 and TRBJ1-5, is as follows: SAVISQKPSRDICQRGTSLTIQCQVDSQVTMMFWYRQQPGQSLTLIATANQGSEATYESGFVIDKFPISRPNLTFSTLTVSNMSPEDSSIYLCSVEEGGQGQPQHFGDGTRLSIL.

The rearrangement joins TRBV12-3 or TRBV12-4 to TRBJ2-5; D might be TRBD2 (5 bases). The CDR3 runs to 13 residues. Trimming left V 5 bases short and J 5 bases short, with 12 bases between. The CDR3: CASSLTRWETQYF. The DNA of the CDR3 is TGTGCCAGCAGTCTTACTAGGTGGGAGACCCAGTACTTC.

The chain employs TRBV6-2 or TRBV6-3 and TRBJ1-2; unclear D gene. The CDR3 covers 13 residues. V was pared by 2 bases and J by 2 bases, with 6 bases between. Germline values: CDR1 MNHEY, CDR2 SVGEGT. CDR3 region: CASSYGQNYGYTF. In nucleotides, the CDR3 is TGTGCCAGCAGTTACGGGCAAAACTATGGCTACACCTTC.

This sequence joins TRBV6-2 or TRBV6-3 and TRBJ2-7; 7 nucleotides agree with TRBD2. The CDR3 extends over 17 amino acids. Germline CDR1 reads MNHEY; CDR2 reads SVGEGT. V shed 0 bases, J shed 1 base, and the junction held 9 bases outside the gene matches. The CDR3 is CASSYSPRELESYEQYV. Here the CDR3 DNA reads TGTGCCAGCAGTTACTCTCCGCGGGAGCTCGAATCCTACGAGCAGTACGTC.

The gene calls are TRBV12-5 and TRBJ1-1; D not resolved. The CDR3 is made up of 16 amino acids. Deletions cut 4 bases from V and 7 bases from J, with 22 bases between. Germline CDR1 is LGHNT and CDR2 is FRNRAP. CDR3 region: CASGSSHGAGNYEAFF. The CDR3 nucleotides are TGTGCTAGTGGTTCGTCACACGGAGCCGGGAACTATGAAGCTTTCTTT.

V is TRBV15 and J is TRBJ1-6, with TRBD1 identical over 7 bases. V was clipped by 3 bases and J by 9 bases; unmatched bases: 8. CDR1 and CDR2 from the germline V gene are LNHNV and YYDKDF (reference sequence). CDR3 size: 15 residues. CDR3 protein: CATSSGRGDGSPLHF. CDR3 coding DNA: TGTGCCACCAGCAGCGGCAGGGGGGATGGTTCACCCCTCCACTTT.

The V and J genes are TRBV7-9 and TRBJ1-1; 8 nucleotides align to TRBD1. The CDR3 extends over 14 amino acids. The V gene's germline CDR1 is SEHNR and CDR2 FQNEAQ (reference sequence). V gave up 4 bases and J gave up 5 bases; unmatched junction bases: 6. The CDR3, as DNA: TGTGCCAGCAGCTCTAGACAGGGGCGGACTGAAGCTTTCTTT. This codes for CASSSRQGRTEAFF.

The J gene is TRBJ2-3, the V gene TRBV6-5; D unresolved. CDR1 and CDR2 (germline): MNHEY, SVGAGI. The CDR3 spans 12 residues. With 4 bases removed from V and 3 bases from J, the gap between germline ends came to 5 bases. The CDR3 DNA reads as TGTGCCAGCAGTTCAACAACAGATACGCAGTATTTT. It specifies CASSSTTDTQYF.

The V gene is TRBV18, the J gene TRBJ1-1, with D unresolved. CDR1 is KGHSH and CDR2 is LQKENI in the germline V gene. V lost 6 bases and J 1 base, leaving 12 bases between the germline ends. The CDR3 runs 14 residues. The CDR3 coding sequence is TGTGCCAGCTCCCTTGGACGGGAGAACACTGAAGCTTTCTTT. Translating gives CASSLGRENTEAFF.

The CDR3 DNA reads as TGTGCCAGCAGACTAGCGGGAGGGCCGAGCACAGATACGCAGTATTTT. Translated, it gives CASRLAGGPSTDTQYF. The chain is built from TRBV11-2 and TRBJ2-3; TRBD2 agrees at 13 bases. Trimming cost V 6 bases and J 0 bases; bases outside gene matches: 3. Germline lookup yields CDR1 SGHAT and CDR2 FQNNGV. The length of the CDR3 is 16 residues.

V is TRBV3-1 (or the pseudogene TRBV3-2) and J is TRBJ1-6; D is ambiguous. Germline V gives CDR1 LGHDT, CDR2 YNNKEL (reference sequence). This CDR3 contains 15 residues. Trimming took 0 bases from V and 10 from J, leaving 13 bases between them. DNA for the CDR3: TGTGCCAGCAGCCAAGATAGCGGGGTATCATCACCCCTCCACTTT. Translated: CASSQDSGVSSPLHF.

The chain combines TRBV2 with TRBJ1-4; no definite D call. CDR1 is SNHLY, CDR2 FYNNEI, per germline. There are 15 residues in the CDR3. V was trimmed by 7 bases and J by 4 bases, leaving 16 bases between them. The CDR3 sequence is CASIDSGSHNEKLFF. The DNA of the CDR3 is TGTGCCAGCATCGACTCCGGGAGCCATAATGAAAAACTGTTTTTT.

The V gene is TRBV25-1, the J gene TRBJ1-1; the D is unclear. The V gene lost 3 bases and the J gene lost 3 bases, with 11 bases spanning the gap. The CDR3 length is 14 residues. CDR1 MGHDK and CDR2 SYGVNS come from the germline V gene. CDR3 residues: CASSDLIPDTEAFF. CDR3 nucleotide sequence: TGTGCCAGCAGTGATCTTATTCCCGACACTGAAGCTTTCTTT.

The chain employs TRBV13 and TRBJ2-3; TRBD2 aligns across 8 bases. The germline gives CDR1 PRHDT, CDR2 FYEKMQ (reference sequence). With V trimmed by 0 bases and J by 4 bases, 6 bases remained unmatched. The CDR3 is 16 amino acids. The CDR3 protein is CASSLGTGGPPDTQYF. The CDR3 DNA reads TGTGCCAGCAGCTTAGGCACGGGAGGGCCCCCAGATACGCAGTATTTT.

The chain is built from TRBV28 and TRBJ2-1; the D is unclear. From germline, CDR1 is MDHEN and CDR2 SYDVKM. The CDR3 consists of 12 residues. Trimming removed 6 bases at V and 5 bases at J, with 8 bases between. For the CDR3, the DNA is TGTGCCAGCAGCTCCACTGACAATGAGCAGTTCTTC. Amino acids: CASSSTDNEQFF.